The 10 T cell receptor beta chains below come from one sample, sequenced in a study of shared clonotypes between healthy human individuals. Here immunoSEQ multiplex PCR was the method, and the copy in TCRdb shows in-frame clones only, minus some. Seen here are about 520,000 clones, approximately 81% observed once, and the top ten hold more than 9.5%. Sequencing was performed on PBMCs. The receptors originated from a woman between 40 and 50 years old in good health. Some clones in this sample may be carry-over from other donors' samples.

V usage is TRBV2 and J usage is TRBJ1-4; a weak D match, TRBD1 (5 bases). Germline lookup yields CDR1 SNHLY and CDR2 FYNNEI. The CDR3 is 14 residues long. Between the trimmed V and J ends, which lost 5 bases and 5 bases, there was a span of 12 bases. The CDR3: CASSRGVGNEKLFF. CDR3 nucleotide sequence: TGTGCCAGCAGTAGAGGGGTCGGGAATGAAAAACTGTTTTTT.

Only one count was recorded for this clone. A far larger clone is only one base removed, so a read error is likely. Here the CDR3 DNA reads TGTGCCAGCAGCTTACTGGTAAACCTGGAAGCTTTCTTT. Its translation: CASSLLVNLEAFF. V usage is TRBV7-9 and J usage is TRBJ1-1; no reliable D call. The CDR3 loop spans 13 amino acids. Per germline, CDR1 SEHNR and CDR2 FQNEAQ (reference sequence). Between the trimmed V and J ends, which lost 2 bases and 8 bases, there was a span of 12 bases. The full variable domain, completed using reference TRBV7-9 and TRBJ1-1, is DTGVSQNPRHKITKRGQNVTFRCDPISEHNRLYWYRQTLGQGPEFLTYFQNEAQLEKSRLLSDRFSAERPKGSFSTLEIQRTEQGDSAMYLCASSLLVNLEAFFGQGTRLTVV.

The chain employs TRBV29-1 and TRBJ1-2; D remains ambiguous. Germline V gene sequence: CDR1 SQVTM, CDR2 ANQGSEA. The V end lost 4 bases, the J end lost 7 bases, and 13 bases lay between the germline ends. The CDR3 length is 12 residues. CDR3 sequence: CSVGIGNIGYTF. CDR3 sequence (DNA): TGCAGCGTTGGGATAGGGAATATTGGCTACACCTTC.

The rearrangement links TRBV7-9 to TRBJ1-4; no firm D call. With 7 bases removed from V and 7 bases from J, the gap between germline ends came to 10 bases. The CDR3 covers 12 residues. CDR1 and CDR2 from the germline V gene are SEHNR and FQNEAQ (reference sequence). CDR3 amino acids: CASIRRGEKLFF. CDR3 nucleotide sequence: TGTGCCAGCATCCGCCGGGGTGAAAAACTGTTTTTT.

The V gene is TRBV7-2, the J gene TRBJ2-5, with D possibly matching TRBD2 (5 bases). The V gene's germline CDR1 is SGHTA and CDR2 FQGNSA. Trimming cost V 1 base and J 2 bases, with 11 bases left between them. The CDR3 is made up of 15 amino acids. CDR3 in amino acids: CASSLVPGRQETQYF. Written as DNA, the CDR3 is TGTGCCAGCAGCTTAGTTCCGGGAAGGCAAGAGACCCAGTACTTC.

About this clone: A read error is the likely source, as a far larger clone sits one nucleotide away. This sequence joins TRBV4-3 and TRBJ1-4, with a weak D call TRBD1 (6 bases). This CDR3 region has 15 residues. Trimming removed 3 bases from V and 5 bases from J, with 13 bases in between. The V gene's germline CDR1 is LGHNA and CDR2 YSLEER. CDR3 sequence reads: CASSQDGGQNEKLFF. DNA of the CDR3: TGCGCCAGCAGCCAGGACGGGGGGCAAAATGAAAAACTGTTTTTT.

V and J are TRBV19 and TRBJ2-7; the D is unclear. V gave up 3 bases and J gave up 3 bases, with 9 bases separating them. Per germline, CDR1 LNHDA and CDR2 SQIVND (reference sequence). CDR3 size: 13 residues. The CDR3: CASSILVGYEQYF. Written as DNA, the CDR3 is TGTGCCAGTAGTATCTTGGTGGGCTACGAGCAGTACTTC.

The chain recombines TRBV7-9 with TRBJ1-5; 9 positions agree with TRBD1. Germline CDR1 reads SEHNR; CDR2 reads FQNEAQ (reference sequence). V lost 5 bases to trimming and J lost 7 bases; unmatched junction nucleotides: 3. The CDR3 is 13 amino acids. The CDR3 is CASSGTGRQPQHF. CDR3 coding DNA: TGTGCCAGCAGCGGGACAGGGAGGCAGCCCCAGCATTTT.

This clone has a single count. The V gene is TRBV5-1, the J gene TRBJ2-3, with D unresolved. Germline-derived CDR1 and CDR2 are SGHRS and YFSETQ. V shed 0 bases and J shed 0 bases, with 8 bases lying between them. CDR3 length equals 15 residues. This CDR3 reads CASSLDGDSTDTQYF. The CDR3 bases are TGCGCCAGCAGCTTGGATGGGGATAGCACAGATACGCAGTATTTT.

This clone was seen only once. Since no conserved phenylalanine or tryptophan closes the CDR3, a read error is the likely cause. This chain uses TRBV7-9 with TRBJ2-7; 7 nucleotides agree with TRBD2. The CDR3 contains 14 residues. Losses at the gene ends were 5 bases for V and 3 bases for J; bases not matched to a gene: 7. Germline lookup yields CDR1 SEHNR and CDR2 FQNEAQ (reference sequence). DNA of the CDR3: TGTGCCAGCAGCGGAGGGACTAACGGCTACGAGCAGTACCTC. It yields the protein CASSGGTNGYEQYL.